The 5 T cell receptor beta chains presented below share a single source sample, sequenced in a study of blood T cell repertoires in COVID-19. Clones were read by immunoSEQ multiplex PCR, and TCRdb kept only the in-frame ones, dropping some. The data show roughly 100,000 clones, about 85% seen once. Sequenced material: peripheral blood. These receptors were collected from an elderly man with active or convalescent COVID-19.

This chain links TRBV7-9 with TRBJ1-5; 8 nucleotides align to TRBD1. With V trimmed by 9 bases and J by 3 bases, 13 bases remained unmatched. Germline CDR1 SEHNR, CDR2 FQNEAQ (reference sequence). The CDR3 extends over 16 amino acids. DNA of the CDR3: TGTGCCAGGTGGGTGGTTGGACAGGGCCACAATCAGCCCCAGCATTTT. Its protein product is CARWVVGQGHNQPQHF.

V is TRBV7-9 and J is TRBJ2-2; 8 positions match TRBD2. This CDR3 region has 16 residues. The germline CDR1 and CDR2 sequences are SEHNR and FQNEAQ (reference sequence). J was trimmed by 2 bases and V by 5 bases; bases with no gene match: 7. The CDR3 loop reads CASSPFSGANTGELFF. The CDR3 nucleotides are TGTGCCAGCAGCCCCTTTAGCGGGGCAAACACCGGGGAGCTGTTTTTT. The whole variable domain, remainder taken from reference TRBV7-9 and TRBJ2-2, is DTGVSQNPRHKITKRGQNVTFRCDPISEHNRLYWYRQTLGQGPEFLTYFQNEAQLEKSRLLSDRFSAERPKGSFSTLEIQRTEQGDSAMYLCASSPFSGANTGELFFGEGSRLTVL.

The V and J genes are TRBV9 and TRBJ1-1, with TRBD1 identical over 10 bases. V lost 3 bases, J lost 2 bases, and 4 bases stayed unmatched. CDR3 length: 15 amino acids. Germline CDR1 SGDLS, CDR2 YYNGEE. Here the CDR3 reads CASSATTGGNTEAFF. The CDR3, as DNA: TGTGCCAGCAGCGCGACGACAGGGGGCAACACTGAAGCTTTCTTT. Full variable domain (missing parts from reference TRBV9 and TRBJ1-1): DSGVTQTPKHLITATGQRVTLRCSPRSGDLSVYWYQQSLDQGLQFLIQYYNGEERAKGNILERFSAQQFPDLHSELNLSSLELGDSALYFCASSATTGGNTEAFFGQGTRLTVV.

The chain is built from TRBV3-1 (or the pseudogene TRBV3-2) and TRBJ1-2, with 9 nucleotides matching TRBD1. This CDR3 spans 12 amino acids. Losses at the gene ends were 4 bases for V and 6 bases for J; bases not matched to a gene: 0. Germline values: CDR1 LGHDT, CDR2 YNNKEL (reference sequence). For the CDR3, the DNA is TGTGCCAGCAGCCGGACAGGGGATGGCTACACCTTC. As protein: CASSRTGDGYTF.

The CDR3 coding sequence is TGTGCCAGCAGTTTCGATCGGAATTCACCCCTCCACTTT. This gives the protein CASSFDRNSPLHF. J is TRBJ1-6 and V is TRBV12-3 or TRBV12-4; D gene uncertain. V lost 3 bases and J 7 bases, leaving 7 bases between the germline ends. CDR3 length equals 13 residues.